These 19 T cell receptor beta chains originate from one sample sequenced in a study of post-analysis software for immune sequencing data. Unique-molecular-identifier-tagged TCR beta cDNA libraries were used. Each CDR3 protein gets one entry after TCRdb re-called the PCR reads with MiXCR. The sample has hundreds of thousands of distinct CDR3 sequences, 30% seen once. These receptors lack a known antigen. Notes on the study in general: Patients had higher frequencies than controls of roughly 5 TRBV segments, including TRBV5-6, TRBV5-1 and TRBV20-1.

Specimen: blood. The origin of the receptors is a girl aged 10-17 years with multiple sclerosis.

In regard to this clonotype: A junction boundary mismatches the germline segment, possibly from a read error. The V and J genes are TRBV6-5 and TRBJ1-1, with D maybe TRBD1 (5 bases). The CDR3 consists of 15 residues. CDR1 and CDR2 from the germline V gene are MNHEY and SVGAGI. As DNA, the CDR3 is TGTGCCAGCAGTTATGGGGGGGTACGGAACACTGAAGCCTTCTTT. This encodes CASSYGGVRNTEAFF.

This clonotype was observed at least ten times. One end of the junction fails to match germline, which may point to a read error. The chain recombines TRBV5-1 with TRBJ2-5, with D possibly matching TRBD1 (5 bases). The CDR3 is 14 residues long. Germline V CDR1 and CDR2: SGHRS, YFSETQ. CDR3 loop: CASSLGLARETQYF. CDR3 nucleotides: TGTGCCAGCAGCTTGGGGCTGGCCCGGGAGACCCAGTACTTC.

V is TRBV5-1 and J is TRBJ2-1; 13 bases match TRBD2. J gave up 9 bases and V 6 bases, and 9 bases lay outside the gene matches. In germline, CDR1 is SGHRS, CDR2 YFSETQ. CDR3 size: 15 residues. CDR3 DNA sequence: TGCGCCAGCACCGACGGACTAGCGGGAGATGGTGAGCAGTTCTTC. As protein: CASTDGLAGDGEQFF.

This clonotype was counted between two and nine times. The V and J genes are TRBV5-1 and TRBJ2-3, with D perhaps TRBD2 (6 bases). Per germline, CDR1 SGHRS and CDR2 YFSETQ. The CDR3 consists of 16 residues. Trimming stripped 4 bases from V and 0 bases from J, with 15 bases between. CDR3 sequence: CASSPLAVASTDTQYF. The CDR3 region has the DNA TGCGCCAGCAGCCCGTTAGCGGTTGCTAGCACAGATACGCAGTATTTT. Full variable domain (outside the CDR3, taken from reference TRBV5-1 and TRBJ2-3): KAGVTQTPRYLIKTRGQQVTLSCSPISGHRSVSWYQQTPGQGLQFLFEYFSETQRNKGNFPGRFSGRQFSNSRSEMNVSTLELGDSALYLCASSPLAVASTDTQYFGPGTRLTVL.

The table lists this clonotype with a few counts. The gene calls are TRBV6-1 and TRBJ1-1; D possibly corresponds to TRBD1 (5 bases). The length of the CDR3 is 14 residues. Germline CDR1 and CDR2: MNHNS and SASEGT. The V end was cut by 11 bases, the J end by 2 bases, with 18 bases between. CDR3 sequence (DNA): TGTGCCGGACGGATGACAGAACAAAACACTGAAGCTTTCTTT. Translating gives CAGRMTEQNTEAFF.

This clonotype appeared a few times. The V gene is TRBV6-2 or TRBV6-3, the J gene TRBJ2-3; TRBD1 or TRBD2 may be the D gene (5 bases each). The V end lost 4 bases, the J end lost 2 bases, and 13 bases lay between the germline ends. Germline V lookup: CDR1 MNHEY, CDR2 SVGEGT. The CDR3 has 15 residues. The CDR3 spells CASSWDLGSTDTQYF. In DNA form, the CDR3 reads TGTGCCAGCAGTTGGGACCTGGGATCCACAGATACGCAGTATTTT.

This chain joins TRBV25-1 and TRBJ1-1; TRBD1 might be the D (5 bases). The V and J ends lost 1 base and 1 base respectively, with 7 bases between them. The CDR3 spans 14 residues. CDR1 is MGHDK, CDR2 SYGVNS, per germline. In nucleotides, the CDR3 is TGTGCCAGCAGTGAATTGAGGGGGAACACTGAAGCTTTCTTT. Translation: CASSELRGNTEAFF.

At least ten counts were recorded for this clonotype. CDR3 in DNA: TGCAGCGTTACCCCAGGGGATGGCTACACCTTC. Protein sequence: CSVTPGDGYTF. This sequence joins TRBV29-1 and TRBJ1-2, with D perhaps matching TRBD1 (6 bases). This CDR3 is built from 11 residues. The V gene lost 5 bases and the J gene lost 6 bases, with 10 bases spanning the gap. CDR1 and CDR2 (germline): SQVTM, ANQGSEA.

Only a few counts were recorded for this clonotype. The rearrangement links TRBV5-6 to TRBJ2-6, with unresolved D. Germline CDR1 is SGHDT and CDR2 is YYEEEE. V was shortened by 6 bases and J by 6 bases, with 16 bases between the two germline ends. This CDR3 contains 15 residues. CDR3 loop: CASTLPGLPANVLTF. DNA for the CDR3: TGTGCCAGCACCCTCCCAGGATTACCGGCCAACGTCCTGACTTTC.

This chain links TRBV12-3 or TRBV12-4 with TRBJ1-1, with D uncertain. The CDR3 runs 15 residues. Trimming took off 5 bases at V and 5 bases at J, with 18 bases between the two ends. The CDR3 spells CASSIGTGWKTEAFF. In DNA form, the CDR3 reads TGTGCCAGCAGTATAGGTACGGGCTGGAAGACTGAAGCTTTCTTT.

This clonotype was detected a few times. The rearrangement uses TRBV20-1 and TRBJ1-2; no clear D gene. CDR3 length: 13 amino acids. Trimming shortened V by 3 bases and J by 7 bases, and 15 bases separated the two germline ends. Germline CDR1 and CDR2: DFQATT and SNEGSKA (reference sequence). The CDR3 DNA reads as TGCAGTGCTAGTTCTGAGGTTGTGGGTGGCTACACCTTC. Translated: CSASSEVVGGYTF.

The chain links TRBV20-1 to TRBJ1-5, with a possible D match to TRBD1 (6 bases). Per the germline V gene, CDR1 is DFQATT and CDR2 is SNEGSKA (reference sequence). This CDR3 has 15 residues. V was shortened by 3 bases and J by 6 bases, with 18 bases between the two germline ends. CDR3 sequence reads: CSASGLQGRGQPQHF. The CDR3 DNA is TGCAGTGCTAGCGGGTTACAGGGCAGGGGTCAGCCCCAGCATTTT.

This clonotype was picked up a small number of times. V and J are TRBV20-1 and TRBJ1-2; 7 bases map to TRBD1. V shed 5 bases and J 5 bases; nucleotides not matched to a gene: 8. This CDR3 comprises 13 residues. In germline, CDR1 is DFQATT, CDR2 SNEGSKA (reference sequence). CDR3 sequence reads: CSAFDRDSYGYTF. In DNA form, the CDR3 reads TGCAGTGCTTTCGACAGGGATTCATATGGCTACACCTTC.

This CDR3 is CATSAQREFAEQYF. The CDR3 DNA reads TGTGCCACCAGTGCCCAGCGGGAGTTTGCCGAGCAGTACTTC. The chain joins TRBV24-1 to TRBJ2-7, with 8 bases that match TRBD2. The V gene end was trimmed by 5 bases and the J gene end by 6 bases; junction bases not matched to a gene: 8. The germline V gene has CDR1 KGHDR and CDR2 SFDVKD. This CDR3 has 14 residues.

This clonotype was detected ten times or more. The chain combines TRBV29-1 with TRBJ2-7, with 7 bases fitting TRBD1. The J segment lost 2 bases and the V segment lost 6 bases, leaving 7 bases of the junction unmatched. Germline CDR1 reads SQVTM; CDR2 reads ANQGSEA. This CDR3 spans 13 amino acids. This CDR3 is CSVKRDRAYEQYF. As DNA, the CDR3 is TGCAGCGTAAAACGGGACAGAGCCTACGAGCAGTACTTC.

J is TRBJ2-7 and V is TRBV20-1, with 16 bases aligning to TRBD2. V lost 3 bases, J lost 6 bases, and 5 bases stayed unmatched. Germline lookup yields CDR1 DFQATT and CDR2 SNEGSKA (reference sequence). The CDR3 is made up of 15 amino acids. The CDR3 bases are TGCAGTGCTAGGGCTGGGACTAGCGGGAGGGGCGAGCAGTACTTC. It yields the protein CSARAGTSGRGEQYF.

As for this clonotype: Just one base apart from a much larger clone, this may be a read error. The chain is built from TRBV15 and TRBJ2-5, with 8 bases aligning to TRBD1. Germline values: CDR1 LNHNV, CDR2 YYDKDF (reference sequence). The CDR3 consists of 15 residues. Trimming at V came to 0 bases and at J to 11 bases, leaving 11 bases not matched to a gene. CDR3 amino acids: CATSRDSGGWDEQYF. In DNA, the CDR3 is TGTGCCACCAGCAGAGATTCAGGGGGCTGGGATGAGCAGTACTTC.

This clonotype was counted between two and nine times. The V and J genes are TRBV20-1 and TRBJ1-1; the match to TRBD1 covers 8 bases. V lost 6 bases, J lost 4 bases, and 7 bases stayed unmatched. The CDR3 loop spans 13 amino acids. Looked up from germline, CDR1 is DFQATT and CDR2 is SNEGSKA (reference sequence). This CDR3 reads CSAETGVATEAFF. The CDR3 DNA reads TGCAGTGCGGAGACAGGGGTGGCCACTGAAGCTTTCTTT.

The sample holds a few counts of this clonotype. The rearrangement links TRBV28 to TRBJ2-3; unclear D gene. V lost 10 bases, J lost 2 bases, and 19 bases lay in between. The CDR3 has 15 residues. Per the germline V gene, CDR1 is MDHEN and CDR2 is SYDVKM. CDR3 in DNA: TGTGCCACGCTTTGGGCCCCCGGACCCACAGATACGCAGTATTTT. Its translation: CATLWAPGPTDTQYF.